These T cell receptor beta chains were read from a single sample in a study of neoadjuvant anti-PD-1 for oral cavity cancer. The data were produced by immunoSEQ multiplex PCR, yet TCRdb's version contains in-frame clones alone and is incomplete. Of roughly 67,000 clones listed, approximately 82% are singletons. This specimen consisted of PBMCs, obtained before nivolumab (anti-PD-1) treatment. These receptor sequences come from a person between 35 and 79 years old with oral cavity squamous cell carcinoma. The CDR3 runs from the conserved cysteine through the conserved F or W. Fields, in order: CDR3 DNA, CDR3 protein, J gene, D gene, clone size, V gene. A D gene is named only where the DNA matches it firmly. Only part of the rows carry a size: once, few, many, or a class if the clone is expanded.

CDR3nt: TGTGCCAGCAGCTCCGGGGGAAGGAATACGCAGTATTTT
CDR3aa: CASSSGGRNTQYF
j_gene: TRBJ2-3
d_gene: -
abundance: -
v_gene: TRBV5-6

CDR3nt: TGCGCCAGCAGCTTGTTCTGGACTCAAAGCGATGAGCAGTTCTTC
CDR3aa: CASSLFWTQSDEQFF
j_gene: TRBJ2-1
d_gene: -
abundance: once
v_gene: TRBV5-1

CDR3nt: TGTGCCAGCAGCCGACAGGGGGGGGCACGCACAGATACGCAGTATTTT
CDR3aa: CASSRQGGARTDTQYF
j_gene: TRBJ2-3
d_gene: TRBD1
abundance: -
v_gene: TRBV7-3

CDR3nt: TGCGCCAGCAGCTGGACAGCGAACACCGGGGAGCTGTTTTTT
CDR3aa: CASSWTANTGELFF
j_gene: TRBJ2-2
d_gene: -
abundance: -
v_gene: TRBV5-1

CDR3nt: TGTGCCAGCAGCCAAGGAGGTGGGAGGGCCTTCGAGCAGTACTTC
CDR3aa: CASSQGGGRAFEQYF
j_gene: TRBJ2-7
d_gene: TRBD2
abundance: -
v_gene: TRBV14

CDR3nt: TGTGCCAGCAGGGCACCTAATGAAAAACTGTTTTTT
CDR3aa: CASRAPNEKLFF
j_gene: TRBJ1-4
d_gene: -
abundance: -
v_gene: TRBV6-6

CDR3nt: TGTGCCAGCAGTTTCGTAGCTTCCGAGCAGTACTTC
CDR3aa: CASSFVASEQYF
j_gene: TRBJ2-7
d_gene: -
abundance: -
v_gene: TRBV28

CDR3nt: TGCGCCAGCAGCCAAGGGGGGACCGGGGGGAGCACTGAAGCTTTCTTT
CDR3aa: CASSQGGTGGSTEAFF
j_gene: TRBJ1-1
d_gene: -
abundance: -
v_gene: TRBV4-1

CDR3nt: TGTGCCAGCAGTATTAGTAGCACGTATGGCTACACCTTC
CDR3aa: CASSISSTYGYTF
j_gene: TRBJ1-2
d_gene: -
abundance: once
v_gene: TRBV27

CDR3nt: TGTGCCAGCCAGCGAATAGGGGGGAACACTGAAGCTTTCTTT
CDR3aa: CASQRIGGNTEAFF
j_gene: TRBJ1-1
d_gene: -
abundance: -
v_gene: TRBV6-5

CDR3nt: TGTGCCAGCAGTTACCTCGGACAGGGCAGCACCGGGGAGCTGTTTTTT
CDR3aa: CASSYLGQGSTGELFF
j_gene: TRBJ2-2
d_gene: TRBD1
abundance: -
v_gene: TRBV6-5

CDR3nt: TGTGCCAGCAGTTACTCGATCTACAGGACCACTGAAGCTTTCTTT
CDR3aa: CASSYSIYRTTEAFF
j_gene: TRBJ1-1
d_gene: -
abundance: -
v_gene: TRBV6-5

CDR3nt: TGTGCCAGCTCATCCGGGACTAGCGGCGGGATCACCGGGGAGCTGTTTTTT
CDR3aa: CASSSGTSGGITGELFF
j_gene: TRBJ2-2
d_gene: TRBD2
abundance: -
v_gene: TRBV18

CDR3nt: TGTGCCTGGAGGTCCGATTACAGGGGAACGGGCCAGTACTTC
CDR3aa: CAWRSDYRGTGQYF
j_gene: TRBJ2-7
d_gene: TRBD1
abundance: -
v_gene: TRBV30

CDR3nt: TGTGCCAGCACCCGGACTAGCGGATCCACAGATACGCAGTATTTT
CDR3aa: CASTRTSGSTDTQYF
j_gene: TRBJ2-3
d_gene: TRBD2
abundance: -
v_gene: TRBV13

CDR3nt: TGTGCCAGCAGCTCCTGGACAAGGGCTTTCTTT
CDR3aa: CASSSWTRAFF
j_gene: TRBJ1-1
d_gene: -
abundance: -
v_gene: TRBV7-9

CDR3nt: TGTGCCAGCAGCTTAGCCGGGACTAGTAGTACAGATACGCAGTATTTT
CDR3aa: CASSLAGTSSTDTQYF
j_gene: TRBJ2-3
d_gene: TRBD2
abundance: -
v_gene: TRBV7-9

CDR3nt: TGTGCCAGCAGTTCGACATGGGGAGAGACCCAGTACTTC
CDR3aa: CASSSTWGETQYF
j_gene: TRBJ2-5
d_gene: -
abundance: -
v_gene: TRBV27

CDR3nt: TGTGCCAGCAGTGCCCGGGACAGCGGTAATGAAAAACTGTTTTTT
CDR3aa: CASSARDSGNEKLFF
j_gene: TRBJ1-4
d_gene: TRBD1
abundance: once
v_gene: TRBV6-1

CDR3nt: TGCGCCAGCAGCCTATCTGGGGTAGTCGGGCGGGGCAATGAGCAGTTCTTC
CDR3aa: CASSLSGVVGRGNEQFF
j_gene: TRBJ2-1
d_gene: -
abundance: -
v_gene: TRBV5-1

CDR3nt: TGTGCCAGCAGCTTGGGATCTAGTGCCTATGAGCAGTTCTTC
CDR3aa: CASSLGSSAYEQFF
j_gene: TRBJ2-1
d_gene: -
abundance: -
v_gene: TRBV5-6

CDR3nt: TGCAGCGTCGAAACCTGGGTTACTGAAGCTTTCTTT
CDR3aa: CSVETWVTEAFF
j_gene: TRBJ1-1
d_gene: -
abundance: -
v_gene: TRBV29-1

CDR3nt: TGTGCCAGTAGGCTCCCGCCGCCACAAGAGACCCAGTACTTC
CDR3aa: CASRLPPPQETQYF
j_gene: TRBJ2-5
d_gene: -
abundance: few
v_gene: TRBV19

CDR3nt: TGCGCCAGCAGTGCCCCCGCCGAAACAGATACGCAGTATTTT
CDR3aa: CASSAPAETDTQYF
j_gene: TRBJ2-3
d_gene: -
abundance: -
v_gene: TRBV10-1

CDR3nt: TGTGCCAGCACCCGAGGGGTTTCTGGGGAGGGCTACACCTTC
CDR3aa: CASTRGVSGEGYTF
j_gene: TRBJ1-2
d_gene: -
abundance: -
v_gene: TRBV6-1

CDR3nt: TGTGCCAGCAGCTGGGACGGGCCCAGCTCTGGGGCCAACGTCCTGACTTTC
CDR3aa: CASSWDGPSSGANVLTF
j_gene: TRBJ2-6
d_gene: -
abundance: -
v_gene: TRBV5-4

CDR3nt: TGTGCCATCGACCTTCCGACTAGCACAGATACGCAGTATTTT
CDR3aa: CAIDLPTSTDTQYF
j_gene: TRBJ2-3
d_gene: -
abundance: -
v_gene: TRBV10-3

CDR3nt: TGTGCCTGGAGTAGAACCGGGACTAGCGAGTACTTC
CDR3aa: CAWSRTGTSEYF
j_gene: TRBJ2-7
d_gene: TRBD2
abundance: -
v_gene: TRBV30

CDR3nt: TGCGCCAGCAGCGCATCTAGCGACCGAACGCAGTTCTTC
CDR3aa: CASSASSDRTQFF
j_gene: TRBJ2-1
d_gene: -
abundance: -
v_gene: TRBV5-1

CDR3nt: TGTGCCAGCAGCCAAGATTCGGGGGGGGGACGAAATACGCAGTATTTT
CDR3aa: CASSQDSGGGRNTQYF
j_gene: TRBJ2-3
d_gene: TRBD2
abundance: -
v_gene: TRBV4-2

CDR3nt: TGCGCCAGCAGCCAAGTAATAGGACGGGATGAGCAGTTCTTC
CDR3aa: CASSQVIGRDEQFF
j_gene: TRBJ2-1
d_gene: -
abundance: -
v_gene: TRBV4-1

CDR3nt: TGTGCCAGCAGACCTGGACAGGTCGCTAACTATGGCTACACCTTC
CDR3aa: CASRPGQVANYGYTF
j_gene: TRBJ1-2
d_gene: TRBD1
abundance: -
v_gene: TRBV6-5

CDR3nt: TGTGCCAGTAGACCGGGACAGGGGTTGACCTACGAGCAGTACTTC
CDR3aa: CASRPGQGLTYEQYF
j_gene: TRBJ2-7
d_gene: TRBD1
abundance: -
v_gene: TRBV19

CDR3nt: TGCGCCAGCAGCCGCGACAGGCAGGACGGTGAAGCTTTCTTT
CDR3aa: CASSRDRQDGEAFF
j_gene: TRBJ1-1
d_gene: -
abundance: -
v_gene: TRBV5-1

CDR3nt: TGCGCCAGCAGCCCGACAGGGCCGGGGACCCAGTACTTC
CDR3aa: CASSPTGPGTQYF
j_gene: TRBJ2-5
d_gene: TRBD1
abundance: -
v_gene: TRBV5-1

CDR3nt: TGCGCCAGCAGCGCGCCCGGTGCAGATACGCAGTATTTT
CDR3aa: CASSAPGADTQYF
j_gene: TRBJ2-3
d_gene: -
abundance: -
v_gene: TRBV5-1

CDR3nt: TGTGCCAGCAGTCCAGGTGTTGGACAGGCCCGAGAGACCCAGTACTTC
CDR3aa: CASSPGVGQARETQYF
j_gene: TRBJ2-5
d_gene: TRBD1
abundance: -
v_gene: TRBV7-6

CDR3nt: TGTGCCAGTAGTGGGAGTAGGGACAGAGCCTACGAGCAGTACTTC
CDR3aa: CASSGSRDRAYEQYF
j_gene: TRBJ2-7
d_gene: TRBD1
abundance: -
v_gene: TRBV19

CDR3nt: TGTGCCAGCAGCTTAGCGGGGAGGGCGGGCAATCAGCCCCAGCATTTT
CDR3aa: CASSLAGRAGNQPQHF
j_gene: TRBJ1-5
d_gene: -
abundance: -
v_gene: TRBV7-8

CDR3nt: TGTGCCAGCAGCTCACAGGGTGGCACAGATACGCAGTATTTT
CDR3aa: CASSSQGGTDTQYF
j_gene: TRBJ2-3
d_gene: -
abundance: -
v_gene: TRBV7-3

CDR3nt: TGTGCCAGCAGCCCCCACAGGATCCCTACATCTGGGGCCAACGTCCTGACTTTC
CDR3aa: CASSPHRIPTSGANVLTF
j_gene: TRBJ2-6
d_gene: -
abundance: -
v_gene: TRBV9

CDR3nt: TGCGCCAGCAGCCAAAATAGGGTCGCCGGGGAGCTGTTTTTT
CDR3aa: CASSQNRVAGELFF
j_gene: TRBJ2-2
d_gene: -
abundance: few
v_gene: TRBV4-1

CDR3nt: TGTGCCGGACAGGGGGTGGCTGGGGCCAACGTCCTGACTTTC
CDR3aa: CAGQGVAGANVLTF
j_gene: TRBJ2-6
d_gene: TRBD1
abundance: -
v_gene: TRBV6-1

CDR3nt: TGTGCCAGCAGTTCGTCAGGGAGAGAGCAGTACTTC
CDR3aa: CASSSSGREQYF
j_gene: TRBJ2-7
d_gene: -
abundance: -
v_gene: TRBV6-6

CDR3nt: TGTGCCAGCAGGGGAGCTCACCAGTTCTTC
CDR3aa: CASRGAHQFF
j_gene: TRBJ2-1
d_gene: -
abundance: -
v_gene: TRBV2

CDR3nt: TGTGCCAGCAGCGCCAGACTAGCGGGAGCCCCGGGGAATGAGCAGTTCTTC
CDR3aa: CASSARLAGAPGNEQFF
j_gene: TRBJ2-1
d_gene: TRBD2
abundance: -
v_gene: TRBV9

CDR3nt: TGTGCCAGCAGCAAAGAGGACACGTTCTCTGGAAACACCATATATTTT
CDR3aa: CASSKEDTFSGNTIYF
j_gene: TRBJ1-3
d_gene: -
abundance: -
v_gene: TRBV5-4